The 5 T cell receptor beta chains reported below all come from one sample, sequenced in a study of chemoradiotherapy in HPV16-positive cancers. Repertoires were generated with immunoSEQ multiplex PCR, while TCRdb's copy carries only in-frame clones and drops some. Among fewer than 3,000 clones listed, around 87% were seen once. The starting material was tumor tissue, obtained from a patient who underwent chemoradiotherapy. Receptors originate from a human donor with HPV-associated anogenital cancer.

This sequence joins TRBV7-3 and TRBJ2-1; 8 bases agree with TRBD2. This CDR3 region has 16 residues. The germline V gene encodes CDR1 SGHTA and CDR2 FQGTGA. V lost 1 base to trimming and J lost 4 bases; unmatched junction nucleotides: 6. The CDR3 DNA follows: TGTGCCAGCAGCTTAATGGCTAGCGGGCTTTACAATGAGCAGTTCTTC. Its translation: CASSLMASGLYNEQFF.

As concerns this clone: Germline is not matched at one junction end, which may reflect a read error. The V gene is TRBV4-2, the J gene TRBJ2-7, with unresolved D. Germline lookup yields CDR1 LGHNA and CDR2 YNFKEQ. The CDR3 runs 15 residues. The CDR3 sequence is CASSQESAGVYGQYF. The CDR3 DNA is TGTGCCAGCAGCCAAGAATCGGCAGGAGTTTACGGGCAGTACTTC.

V usage is TRBV30 and J usage is TRBJ2-7, with a weak D call TRBD1 (6 bases). Germline V lookup: CDR1 GTSNPN, CDR2 SVGIG (reference sequence). V was shortened by 4 bases and J by 0 bases, with 16 bases between the two germline ends. The CDR3 contains 15 residues. The CDR3 is CAWTTRTDLSYEQYF. Written as DNA, the CDR3 is TGTGCCTGGACCACCCGGACAGACCTCTCCTACGAGCAGTACTTC.

The chain links TRBV7-8 to TRBJ2-5, with TRBD2 as a possible D gene (7 bases). Germline values: CDR1 SGHVS, CDR2 FQNEAQ. Between the trimmed V and J ends, which lost 0 bases and 2 bases, there was a span of 16 bases. CDR3 length equals 17 residues. The DNA for the CDR3 is TGTGCCAGCAGCTTAGCGGGGCGGGGGCCAACTCAAGAGACCCAGTACTTC. As protein: CASSLAGRGPTQETQYF.

This clone was detected a few times. V is TRBV30 and J is TRBJ1-2; 7 positions agree with TRBD1. The CDR3 is made up of 14 amino acids. The ends lost 3 bases at V and 5 bases at J; junction bases unmatched: 9. Germline CDR1 GTSNPN, CDR2 SVGIG (reference sequence). The CDR3 nucleotides read TGTGCCTGGAGGGCAACAGGGGCTAGGTATGGCTACACCTTC. Its translation: CAWRATGARYGYTF.